One sample yielded the 15 T cell receptor beta chains listed below, sequenced in a study of T-cell reconstitution after alpha-beta-depleted transplantation in children. Preparation of the TCRbeta library was carried out with unique molecular identifiers. TCRdb re-called the PCR reads through MiXCR, storing one row per CDR3 protein. The table lists 300,000 to 400,000 distinct CDR3 sequences, about 17% of them singletons. The sample in question was PBMCs, mostly from graft donor cells, obtained 360 days after TCRalphabeta/CD19-depleted stem cell transplant. These receptor sequences come from a male patient aged 2-15 years who had a stem cell transplant for acute lymphoblastic leukemia, so the T cells may come from the graft donor.

A few counts support this clonotype. This chain uses TRBV28 with TRBJ2-3; D not certain. V was clipped by 11 bases and J by 5 bases, with 23 bases between them. The germline CDR1 and CDR2 sequences are MDHEN and SYDVKM. The CDR3 runs to 15 residues. The chain's CDR3 is CASRADRGRQDTQYF. In DNA form, the CDR3 reads TGTGCCTCGCGTGCGGACCGCGGTCGACAAGATACGCAGTATTTT. Full variable domain (missing parts from reference TRBV28 and TRBJ2-3): DVKVTQSSRYLVKRTGEKVFLECVQDMDHENMFWYRQDPGLGLRLIYFSYDVKMKEKGDIPEGYSVSREKKERFSLILESASTNQTSMYLCASRADRGRQDTQYFGPGTRLTVL.

This chain joins TRBV20-1 and TRBJ2-1; tentatively, D is TRBD1 (7 bases). The ends were cut back, 0 bases at V and 4 bases at J, with 10 bases in the middle. Germline V gene sequence: CDR1 DFQATT, CDR2 SNEGSKA (reference sequence). The CDR3 consists of 14 residues. The CDR3 sequence is CSARDRGRYNEQFF. DNA for the CDR3: TGCAGTGCTAGAGACAGGGGGAGGTACAATGAGCAGTTCTTC.

This clonotype was detected many times. The rearrangement uses TRBV4-3 and TRBJ1-5; D ambiguous. Trimming stripped 0 bases from V and 6 bases from J, with 6 bases between. Germline V gene data show CDR1 as LGHNA and CDR2 as YSLEER. The CDR3 runs 13 residues. The CDR3 nucleotides read TGCGCCAGCAGCCAAGATATCGCTCAGCCCCAGCATTTT. It encodes CASSQDIAQPQHF.

This chain uses TRBV6-1 with TRBJ2-5; a possible D gene is TRBD2 (5 bases). V gave up 0 bases and J gave up 1 base, with 18 bases separating them. Germline V gene data show CDR1 as MNHNS and CDR2 as SASEGT. This CDR3 has 18 residues. The chain's CDR3 is CASSEAPARGAVQETQYF. The CDR3 DNA follows: TGTGCCAGCAGTGAAGCGCCCGCAAGAGGAGCGGTCCAAGAGACCCAGTACTTC.

At least ten counts were recorded for this clonotype. The chain joins TRBV4-2 to TRBJ2-5, with no clear D. V shed 0 bases and J shed 2 bases, with 7 bases lying between them. Germline CDR1 LGHNA, CDR2 YNFKEQ. The CDR3 contains 14 residues. The CDR3 sequence is CASSQDRAQETQYF. CDR3 nucleotides: TGTGCCAGCAGCCAAGATCGGGCACAAGAGACCCAGTACTTC.

Here the CDR3 DNA reads TGTGCCAGCAGCTTGGTGCGGATCTCCTACAATGAGCAGTTCTTC. Protein product: CASSLVRISYNEQFF. The V gene is TRBV5-8, the J gene TRBJ2-1; no definite D call. There are 15 residues in the CDR3. The germline V gene has CDR1 SGHTS and CDR2 YDEGEE. Trimming cost V 0 bases and J 0 bases, with 7 bases left between them. The variable domain in full, with the rest retrieved from reference TRBV5-8 and TRBJ2-1, is EAGVTQSPTHLIKTRGQQATLRCSPISGHTSVYWYQQALGLGLQFLLWYDEGEERNRGNFPPRFSGRQFPNYSSELNVNALELEDSALYLCASSLVRISYNEQFFGPGTRLTVL.

This clonotype was seen a handful of times. The chain has TRBV20-1 and TRBJ1-5; 8 bases line up with TRBD1. The CDR3 is made up of 14 amino acids. Germline loops: CDR1 DFQATT, CDR2 SNEGSKA (reference sequence). The V segment lost 4 bases and the J segment 4 bases; nucleotides outside the gene matches: 6. CDR3 sequence (DNA): TGCAGTGCTAAAGACAGGGGAGTGAATCAGCCCCAGCATTTT. Amino acid sequence: CSAKDRGVNQPQHF.

The chain recombines TRBV19 with TRBJ2-7; the D is unclear. The V end was cut by 3 bases, the J end by 5 bases, with 5 bases between. Germline lookup yields CDR1 LNHDA and CDR2 SQIVND (reference sequence). CDR3 length equals 11 residues. CDR3 in DNA: TGTGCCAGTAGTATTGGAAACGAGCAGTACTTC. It encodes CASSIGNEQYF.

This clonotype turned up a few times. The CDR3 region is CATSRDPLTGSSYNSPLHF. The CDR3 coding sequence is TGTGCCACCAGCAGAGATCCATTGACAGGGAGCTCCTATAATTCACCCCTCCACTTT. This chain uses TRBV15 with TRBJ1-6; TRBD1 matches at 7 bases. J gave up 0 bases and V 0 bases, and 8 bases lay outside the gene matches. CDR3 length: 19 residues. The germline V gene has CDR1 LNHNV and CDR2 YYDKDF (reference sequence).

This clonotype was observed at least ten times. This sequence joins TRBV28 and TRBJ2-1, with D uncertain. CDR3 length: 11 residues. V lost 6 bases and J lost 6, with 6 bases in between. From germline, CDR1 is MDHEN and CDR2 SYDVKM. CDR3 sequence (DNA): TGTGCCAGCAGCCGTACCAATGAGCAGTTCTTC. Protein product: CASSRTNEQFF.

The chain has TRBV20-1 and TRBJ1-1; D may be TRBD1 (5 bases). CDR3 length: 12 amino acids. Trimming stripped 5 bases from V and 11 bases from J, with 18 bases between. The V gene's germline CDR1 is DFQATT and CDR2 SNEGSKA (reference sequence). The DNA for the CDR3 is TGCAGTGCTGCAGGGATTCTGGGTGTGGCTTTCTTT. It yields the protein CSAAGILGVAFF.

This clonotype has at least ten counts. The V and J genes are TRBV3-1 and TRBJ2-3, with D unclear. Germline loops: CDR1 LGHDT, CDR2 YNNKEL (reference sequence). The length of the CDR3 is 12 residues. V lost 3 bases and J 4 bases, leaving 5 bases between the germline ends. CDR3 loop: CASSQWPDTQYF. The DNA of the CDR3 is TGTGCCAGCAGCCAGTGGCCAGATACGCAGTATTTT.

This chain uses TRBV6-2 or TRBV6-3 with TRBJ1-5; no clear D. Germline-derived CDR1 and CDR2 are MNHEY and SVGEGT. CDR3 size: 13 residues. Trimming took off 8 bases at V and 1 base at J, with 9 bases between the two ends. For the CDR3, the DNA is TGTGCCAGCTCGTGGAGAAGCAATCAGCCCCAGCATTTT. Its protein is CASSWRSNQPQHF.

The V call is TRBV7-9, the J call TRBJ2-2, with 9 nucleotides matching TRBD2. CDR1 is SEHNR, CDR2 FQNEAQ, per germline (reference sequence). This CDR3 has 14 residues. The J segment lost 7 bases and the V segment lost 3 bases, leaving 3 bases of the junction unmatched. In DNA form, the CDR3 reads TGTGCCAGCAGCTTTAGCGGGAGTGGCGGGGAGCTGTTTTTT. This codes for CASSFSGSGGELFF.

The V call is TRBV6-2 or TRBV6-3, the J call TRBJ2-3, with 10 bases aligning to TRBD1. This CDR3 is 17 amino acids long. Losses at the gene ends were 5 bases for V and 2 bases for J; bases not matched to a gene: 10. From germline, CDR1 is MNHEY and CDR2 SVGEGT. As DNA, the CDR3 is TGTGCCAGCAGTGGCCCAAGGCGACAGGGGGCCACAGATACGCAGTATTTT. This sequence encodes CASSGPRRQGATDTQYF.